The rows below give T cell receptor beta chains drawn from one sample of a study of cytomegalovirus exposure and HLA in healthy donors. Repertoires were generated with immunoSEQ multiplex PCR, while TCRdb's copy carries only in-frame clones and drops some. The data contain roughly 170,000 clones, 65% to 85% of them singletons. Sequencing input: PBMCs. The receptor source for this set is a woman aged 45-65 years in good health and CMV-seropositive. Each CDR3 is given with its conserved first and last residue. Fields, in order: D gene, J gene, V gene, clone size, CDR3 DNA, CDR3 protein. D genes are given only for firm matches. Rows may omit the clone size; those that give it use once, few, many or a size class.

>NA|TRBJ2-3|TRBV5-1|NA
TGCGCCAGCAGCTCTCCACAATCTACAGATACGCAGTATTTT
CASSSPQSTDTQYF
>TRBD2|TRBJ2-1|TRBV7-2|once
TGTGCCAGCAGCTTCGAGGGAGCGGGACCTTACAATGAGCAGTTCTTC
CASSFEGAGPYNEQFF
>NA|TRBJ2-6|TRBV28|few
TGTGCCAGCAGACACCGTACCTGGCAGGGGATTAGCTCTGGGGCCAACGTCCTGACTTTC
CASRHRTWQGISSGANVLTF
>TRBD1|TRBJ1-2|TRBV6-1|NA
TGTGCCAGCAGTGAAGCGGGGACAGGGGATGGCTACACCTTC
CASSEAGTGDGYTF
>TRBD1|TRBJ2-3|TRBV10-3|NA
TGTGCCATCAATCTCTCGGGACAGGGCAGTACGCAGTATTTT
CAINLSGQGSTQYF
>NA|TRBJ2-7|TRBV15|NA
TGTGCCACCAGCAGGTCTAGAACCCTGGGGGCCGAGCAGTACTTC
CATSRSRTLGAEQYF
>TRBD2|TRBJ2-1|TRBV18|once
TGTGCCAGCTCACCAACTAGCGGATCCTACAATGAGCAGTTCTTC
CASSPTSGSYNEQFF
>NA|TRBJ1-2|TRBV19|once
TGTGCCAGTAGTTTCCTTCGGACAGCGAACTATGGCTACACCTTC
CASSFLRTANYGYTF
>TRBD2|TRBJ2-3|TRBV5-4|once
TGTGCCAGCAGCTTGGTTGCGGGAGCCCCAGATACGCAGTATTTT
CASSLVAGAPDTQYF
>TRBD2|TRBJ2-1|TRBV4-2|once
TGTGCCAGCAGCCAAAACCCAGCGGGAAGGGGAAACAATGAGCAGTTCTTC
CASSQNPAGRGNNEQFF
>NA|TRBJ2-7|TRBV7-2|NA
TGTGCCAGCAGCTCAACCTTTACCCGGGGGGCGCGGGAGCAGTACTTC
CASSSTFTRGAREQYF
>NA|TRBJ1-3|TRBV9|NA
TGTGCCAGCAGCACCCAGGGTACAGGCCCGGGAAACACCATATATTTT
CASSTQGTGPGNTIYF
>NA|TRBJ1-5|TRBV6-1|NA
TGTGCCAGCAGCTCAATAGGGGCAGGTAATCAGCCCCAGCATTTT
CASSSIGAGNQPQHF
>TRBD2|TRBJ2-3|TRBV15|NA
TGTGCCACCAGCAGAGCGGGGGGGCCGACAGATACGCAGTATTTT
CATSRAGGPTDTQYF
>NA|TRBJ1-5|TRBV5-1|NA
TGCGCCAGCAGCTTGGAGCCGGGAGAACGAGGCCAGCCCCAGCATTTT
CASSLEPGERGQPQHF
>TRBD2|TRBJ2-2|TRBV6-6|NA
TGTGCCAGCAGTCGGCGGGAGGGCCAAACCGGGGAGCTGTTTTTT
CASSRREGQTGELFF
>TRBD1|TRBJ2-7|TRBV9|NA
TGTGCCAGCAGCTCACAGCCACAGGGGGCGTATAGGGAGCAGTACTTC
CASSSQPQGAYREQYF
>TRBD2|TRBJ2-7|TRBV11-2|NA
TGTGCCAGCAGCTCCCGACTAGCGGGGAAGACCTACGAGCAGTACTTC
CASSSRLAGKTYEQYF
>TRBD2|TRBJ2-3|TRBV10-3|NA
TGTGCCATCAGTGGGGGGACTAGCGGGGGAGATACGCAGTATTTT
CAISGGTSGGDTQYF
>TRBD2|TRBJ2-3|TRBV7-2|NA
TGTGCCAGCAGCTTAGGCTCGCGGGAGACTGATACGCAGTATTTT
CASSLGSRETDTQYF
>NA|TRBJ1-6|TRBV7-2|NA
TGTGCCAGCAGCTTTGGGAGTTCTAATTCACCCCTCCACTTT
CASSFGSSNSPLHF
>TRBD2|TRBJ2-1|TRBV7-2|NA
TGTGCCAGCAGCTTCTGGTGGAGCGGGGGGGCCGCAAATGAGCAGTTCTTC
CASSFWWSGGAANEQFF
>NA|TRBJ1-5|TRBV10-2|NA
TGCGCCAGCAGGAGGACAGTTAATAGCAATCAGCCCCAGCATTTT
CASRRTVNSNQPQHF
>NA|TRBJ1-5|TRBV4-2|NA
TGTGCCAGCAGCCAAGGTTTGAGTCACCTGGTTGATCAGCCCCAGCATTTT
CASSQGLSHLVDQPQHF
>NA|TRBJ1-1|TRBV29-1|NA
TGCAGCGTCGCCAGGCACCCGAACACTGAAGCTTTCTTT
CSVARHPNTEAFF
>TRBD2|TRBJ2-3|TRBV5-1|NA
TGCGCCAGCAGCTCCGGACTAGCGGGGGGTTCTAGCACAGATACGCAGTATTTT
CASSSGLAGGSSTDTQYF
>NA|TRBJ2-7|TRBV6-1|NA
TGTGCCAGCAGTGAACCATCGGCACCTAGCTCCTACGAGCAGTACTTC
CASSEPSAPSSYEQYF
>NA|TRBJ2-3|TRBV13|NA
TGTGCCAGCAGCCTCACAGGGACAGATACGCAGTATTTT
CASSLTGTDTQYF
>TRBD1|TRBJ2-1|TRBV7-9|few
TGTGCCAGCGCCTCGGGGGACAGGGTCAACAATGAGCAGTTCTTC
CASASGDRVNNEQFF
>NA|TRBJ2-7|TRBV5-1|NA
TGCGCCAGCAACGCTGGACTCAGCGAGCAGTACTTC
CASNAGLSEQYF
>TRBD2|TRBJ2-7|TRBV29-1|NA
TGCAGCGCTCGGACTAGCGGGAGATACGAGCAGTACTTC
CSARTSGRYEQYF
>TRBD1|TRBJ2-1|TRBV27|NA
TGTGCCAGCGGCCCGGGACAGTGGCTTGTGGAGCAGTTCTTC
CASGPGQWLVEQFF
>TRBD2|TRBJ2-1|TRBV9|few
TGTGCCAGCAGCCAGGGACTAGCGGGAGGTTACGGGCTTTTCAATGAGCAGTTCTTC
CASSQGLAGGYGLFNEQFF
>NA|TRBJ1-1|TRBV9|NA
TGTGCCAGCAGCGTAGGGGGGGTGAACACTGAAGCTTTCTTT
CASSVGGVNTEAFF
>TRBD1|TRBJ2-7|TRBV2|NA
TGTGCCAGCAGTTCACCCCGAACCGGGACAGGGGAGAACGAGCAGTACTTC
CASSSPRTGTGENEQYF
>TRBD2|TRBJ2-3|TRBV11-2|NA
TGTGCCAGCAGCTTAGGACTAGCGGGAGCAGATACGCAGTATTTT
CASSLGLAGADTQYF
>NA|TRBJ1-1|TRBV19|few
TGTGCCAGTAGGGGAACCAGTGGGGGGACTGAAGCTTTCTTT
CASRGTSGGTEAFF
>TRBD1|TRBJ2-2|TRBV5-1|NA
TGCGCCAGCAGCTTTAAAGGACAGGGGCCCGGGGAGCTGTTTTTT
CASSFKGQGPGELFF
>NA|TRBJ2-2|TRBV6-5|NA
TGTGCCGGTGGACCGACAGGAGTCACCGGGGAGCTGTTTTTT
CAGGPTGVTGELFF
>NA|TRBJ1-1|TRBV5-4|NA
TGTGCCAGCAGCTTGGCCCCCGGGAGCCAAAACACTGAAGCTTTCTTT
CASSLAPGSQNTEAFF
>TRBD2|TRBJ2-1|TRBV2|NA
TGTGCCAGCAGTGTTAGACTAGCGAACAATGAGCAGTTCTTC
CASSVRLANNEQFF
>TRBD2|TRBJ2-1|TRBV7-2|NA
TGTGCCAGCAGCCTAGCGGAGGCCGGCTACAATGAGCAGTTCTTC
CASSLAEAGYNEQFF
>TRBD1|TRBJ2-5|TRBV14|NA
TGTGCCAGCAGCCCGACAGGGGTTAAAGAGACCCAGTACTTC
CASSPTGVKETQYF
>NA|TRBJ1-5|TRBV6-1|NA
TGTGCCAGCAGTCTGACAGGATCGGCCCAGCATTTT
CASSLTGSAQHF
>TRBD1|TRBJ1-2|TRBV7-9|NA
TGTTCCAGCAGCTTGGCCTACCAACAGGGGCCCTATGGCTACACCTTC
CSSSLAYQQGPYGYTF
>NA|TRBJ2-6|TRBV4-3|few
TGCGCCAGCAGCCACTCCAGGACTCCTCTGCGACCTGGGGCCAACGTCCTGACTTTC
CASSHSRTPLRPGANVLTF
>TRBD2|TRBJ2-1|TRBV6-1|NA
TGTGCCAGCATTGATATCGCGGGGGTCCAGTTCCATGAGCAGTTCTTC
CASIDIAGVQFHEQFF
>NA|TRBJ2-3|TRBV4-3|NA
TGCGCCAGCAGCACCCGGACTGGCACAGATACGCAGTATTTT
CASSTRTGTDTQYF
>TRBD1|TRBJ1-1|TRBV18|NA
TGTGCCAGCTCACCTGGGACAGGGGACACTGAAGCTTTCTTT
CASSPGTGDTEAFF
>TRBD1|TRBJ2-1|TRBV7-9|NA
TGTGCCAGCACCGAGACAGGGACCTACAATGAGCAGTTCTTC
CASTETGTYNEQFF
>TRBD2|TRBJ2-3|TRBV5-4|once
TGTGCCAGCAGCTTAGGGACTAGCGCCATCACAGATACGCAGTATTTT
CASSLGTSAITDTQYF
>NA|TRBJ1-1|TRBV21-1|NA
TGTGCCAGCAGGCCGGGACAGGGGGCGCGGAACACTGAAGCTTTCTTT
CASRPGQGARNTEAFF
>TRBD1|TRBJ1-5|TRBV5-6|NA
TGTGCCAGCAGCAAGGGGACAGGGAGTCAGCCCCAGCATTTT
CASSKGTGSQPQHF